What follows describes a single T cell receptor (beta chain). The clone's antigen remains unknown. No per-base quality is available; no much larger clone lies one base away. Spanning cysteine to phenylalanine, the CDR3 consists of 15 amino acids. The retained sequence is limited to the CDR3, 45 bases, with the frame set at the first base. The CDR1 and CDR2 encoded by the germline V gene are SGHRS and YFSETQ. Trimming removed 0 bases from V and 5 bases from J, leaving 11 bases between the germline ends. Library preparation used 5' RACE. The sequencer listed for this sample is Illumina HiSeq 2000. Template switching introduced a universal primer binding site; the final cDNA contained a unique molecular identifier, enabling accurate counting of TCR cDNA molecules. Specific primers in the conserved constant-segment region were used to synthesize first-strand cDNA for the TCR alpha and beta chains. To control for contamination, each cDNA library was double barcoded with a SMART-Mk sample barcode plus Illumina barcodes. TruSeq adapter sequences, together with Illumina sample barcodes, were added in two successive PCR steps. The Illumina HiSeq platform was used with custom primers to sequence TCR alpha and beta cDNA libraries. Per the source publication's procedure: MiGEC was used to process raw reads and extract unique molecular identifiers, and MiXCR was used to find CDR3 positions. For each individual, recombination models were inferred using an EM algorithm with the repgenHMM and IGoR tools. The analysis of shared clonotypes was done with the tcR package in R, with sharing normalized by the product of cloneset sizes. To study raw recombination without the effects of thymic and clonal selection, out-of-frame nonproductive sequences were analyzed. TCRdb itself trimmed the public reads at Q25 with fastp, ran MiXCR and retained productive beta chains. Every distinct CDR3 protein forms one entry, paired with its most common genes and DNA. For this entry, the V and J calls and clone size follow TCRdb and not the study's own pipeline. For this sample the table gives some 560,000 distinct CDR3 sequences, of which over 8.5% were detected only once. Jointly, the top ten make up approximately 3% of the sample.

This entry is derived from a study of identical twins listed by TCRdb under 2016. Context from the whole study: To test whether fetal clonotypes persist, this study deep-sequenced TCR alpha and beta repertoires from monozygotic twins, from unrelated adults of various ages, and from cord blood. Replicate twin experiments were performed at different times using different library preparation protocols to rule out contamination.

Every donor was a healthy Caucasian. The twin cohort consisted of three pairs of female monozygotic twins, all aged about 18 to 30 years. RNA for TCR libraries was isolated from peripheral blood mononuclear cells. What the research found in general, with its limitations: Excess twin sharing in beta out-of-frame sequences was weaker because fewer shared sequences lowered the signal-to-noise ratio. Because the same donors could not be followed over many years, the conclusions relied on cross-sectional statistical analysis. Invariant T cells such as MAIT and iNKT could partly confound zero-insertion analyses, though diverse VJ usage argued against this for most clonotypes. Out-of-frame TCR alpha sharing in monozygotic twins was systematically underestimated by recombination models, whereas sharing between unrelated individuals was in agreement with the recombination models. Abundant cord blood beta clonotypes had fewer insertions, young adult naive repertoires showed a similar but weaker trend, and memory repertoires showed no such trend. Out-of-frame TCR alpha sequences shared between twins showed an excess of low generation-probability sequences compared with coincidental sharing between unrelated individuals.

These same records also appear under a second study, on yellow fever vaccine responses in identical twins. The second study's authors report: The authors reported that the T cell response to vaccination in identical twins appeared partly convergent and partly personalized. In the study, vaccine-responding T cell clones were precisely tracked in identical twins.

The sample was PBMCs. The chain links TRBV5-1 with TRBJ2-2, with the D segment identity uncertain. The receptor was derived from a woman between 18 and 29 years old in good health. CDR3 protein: CASSLDYRQTGELFF. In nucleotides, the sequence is TGCGCCAGCAGCTTGGATTATAGGCAAACCGGGGAGCTGTTTTTT.